The 16 T cell receptor beta chains reported below all come from one sample, sequenced in a study of blood T cell repertoires in COVID-19. Data came from immunoSEQ multiplex PCR; TCRdb stores just in-frame clones and leaves some out. The sample records around 210,000 clones, more than 70% being singletons. The source material was peripheral blood. Receptors originate from a middle-aged man with COVID-19, enrolled during active disease.

V and J are TRBV7-2 and TRBJ1-6; 9 nucleotides line up with TRBD1. V lost 4 bases, J lost 8 bases, and 6 bases stayed unmatched. Germline V gene sequence: CDR1 SGHTA, CDR2 FQGNSA. CDR3 length: 15 amino acids. CDR3 nucleotides: TGTGCCAGCAGCTCAACCGGGACAGGGTATTCACCCCTCCACTTT. Its translation: CASSSTGTGYSPLHF.

In this sample, this clone turned up a few times. The V gene is TRBV10-1, the J gene TRBJ1-1; D remains unclear. This CDR3 is 15 amino acids long. V gave up 0 bases and J gave up 9 bases, with 17 bases separating them. Germline V gives CDR1 WNHNN, CDR2 SYGVQD (reference sequence). The CDR3 nucleotides read TGCGCCAGCAGTGAGTCTGCAGCTACGGCGGGGAAAGCTTTCTTT. Protein sequence: CASSESAATAGKAFF.

This chain connects TRBV30 to TRBJ1-2, with TRBD1 matching 10 bases. This CDR3 contains 15 residues. V was pared by 0 bases and J by 7 bases, with 8 bases of the junction left unmatched. In germline, CDR1 is GTSNPN, CDR2 SVGIG (reference sequence). The CDR3 loop is CAWSVADRGRGGYTF. The CDR3 nucleotides are TGTGCCTGGAGTGTGGCTGACAGGGGGCGGGGTGGCTACACCTTC. Supplemented by reference TRBV30 and TRBJ1-2, the full variable domain reads SQTIHQWPATLVQPVGSPLSLECTVEGTSNPNLYWYRQAAGRGLQLLFYSVGIGQISSEVPQNLSASRPQDRQFILSSKKLLLSDSGFYLCAWSVADRGRGGYTFGSGTRLTVV.

As DNA, the CDR3 is TGTGCCTGGAGTGTTGGGACTAGTCACTACAATGAGCAGTTCTTC. The encoded protein is CAWSVGTSHYNEQFF. The chain combines TRBV30 with TRBJ2-1, with TRBD2 identical over 8 bases. V lost 0 bases and J lost 3; bases outside the gene matches: 4. Germline values: CDR1 GTSNPN, CDR2 SVGIG (reference sequence). The CDR3 runs 15 residues.

V usage is TRBV6-1 and J usage is TRBJ2-7, with TRBD1 matching over 10 bases. The CDR3 length is 15 residues. The germline CDR1 and CDR2 sequences are MNHNS and SASEGT. Trimming at V came to 0 bases and at J to 6 bases, leaving 5 bases not matched to a gene. Written as DNA, the CDR3 is TGTGCCAGCAGTGAAGCCAGACAGGGGGCGGTCGAGCAGTACTTC. Encoded protein: CASSEARQGAVEQYF.

This sequence joins TRBV7-2 and TRBJ2-1, with TRBD1 matching over 8 bases. Germline values: CDR1 SGHTA, CDR2 FQGNSA. Unmatched junction bases numbered 11, after V lost 7 bases and J lost 0 bases. The CDR3 is made up of 17 amino acids. The DNA of the CDR3 is TGTGCCAGCACCGGACAGGGTTTTATAAGCTCCTACAATGAGCAGTTCTTC. It yields the protein CASTGQGFISSYNEQFF.

The chain couples TRBV2 to TRBJ2-7, with 9 bases fitting TRBD2. Per germline, CDR1 SNHLY and CDR2 FYNNEI. V shed 4 bases, J shed 0 bases, and the junction held 4 bases outside the gene matches. The CDR3 has 15 residues. CDR3 amino acids: CASSVSGSFSYEQYF. CDR3 in DNA: TGTGCCAGCAGTGTTAGCGGGAGCTTCTCCTACGAGCAGTACTTC.

The V gene is TRBV19, the J gene TRBJ1-1, with D possibly TRBD1 on 5 matching bases. The V end was cut by 7 bases, the J end by 4 bases, with 16 bases between. This CDR3 spans 14 amino acids. Germline V gives CDR1 LNHDA, CDR2 SQIVND (reference sequence). CDR3 in amino acids: CASTLQGGFTEAFF. In DNA form, the CDR3 reads TGTGCCAGTACCCTCCAGGGTGGGTTCACTGAAGCTTTCTTT.

The chain employs TRBV3-1 (or the pseudogene TRBV3-2) and TRBJ2-3; 7 nucleotides match TRBD1. The CDR3 is 16 residues long. The V and J ends lost 0 bases and 2 bases, in that order; junction bases with no gene match: 5. Germline V CDR1 and CDR2: LGHDT, YNNKEL (reference sequence). The CDR3: CASSQDRDSLTDTQYF. The CDR3 DNA reads as TGTGCCAGCAGCCAAGATAGGGACAGCCTCACAGATACGCAGTATTTT.

This clone was observed a single time. The chain's CDR3 is CASSAGQGTVTEAFF. The CDR3 DNA reads TGTGCCAGCAGCGCTGGACAGGGGACCGTCACTGAAGCTTTCTTT. V is TRBV9 and J is TRBJ1-1; 9 bases map to TRBD1. V dropped 3 bases and J dropped 4; count of bases not matched to a gene: 7. The CDR3 is 15 residues long. In germline, CDR1 is SGDLS, CDR2 YYNGEE.

This rearrangement joins TRBV6-2 or TRBV6-3 to TRBJ2-3; 7 nucleotides align to TRBD1. V lost 1 base to trimming and J lost 4 bases; unmatched junction nucleotides: 8. The CDR3 totals 16 residues. Germline V gene data show CDR1 as MNHEY and CDR2 as SVGEGT. CDR3 region: CASSYLGRQGSDTQYF. The DNA of the CDR3 is TGTGCCAGCAGTTACTTGGGGAGACAGGGATCAGATACGCAGTATTTT.

The V call is TRBV7-9, the J call TRBJ2-2; tentative D call: TRBD2 (5 bases). V was trimmed by 5 bases and J by 7 bases, leaving 8 bases between them. CDR1 SEHNR and CDR2 FQNEAQ come from the germline V gene (reference sequence). This CDR3 has 12 amino acids. The CDR3 sequence is CASSRSGGELFF. In DNA, the CDR3 is TGTGCCAGCAGCCGGAGCGGCGGGGAGCTGTTTTTT.

The genes are TRBV27 and TRBJ2-3, with 12 bases fitting TRBD2. Trimming at V came to 4 bases and at J to 0 bases, leaving 5 bases not matched to a gene. The CDR3 is made up of 17 amino acids. Looked up from germline, CDR1 is MNHEY and CDR2 is SMNVEV (reference sequence). The CDR3 reads CASSSGTSGPSTDTQYF. The DNA for the CDR3 is TGTGCCAGCAGTTCAGGGACTAGCGGGCCTAGCACAGATACGCAGTATTTT.

This chain uses TRBV30 with TRBJ1-2; TRBD1 aligns across 9 bases. Germline assignment: CDR1 GTSNPN and CDR2 SVGIG (reference sequence). The CDR3 sequence is 14 residues long. Trimming removed 5 bases from V and 8 bases from J; junction bases left unmatched: 12. This CDR3 is CAWAMGQGGRGYTF. CDR3 DNA: TGTGCCTGGGCTATGGGACAGGGAGGTAGGGGCTACACCTTC.

The gene calls are TRBV5-4 and TRBJ2-3; 8 nucleotides match TRBD2. The CDR3 consists of 14 residues. CDR1 SGHNT and CDR2 YYREEE come from the germline V gene (reference sequence). After removal of 0 bases from V and 4 bases from J, the junction contained 1 base not matched to a gene. The CDR3 DNA reads as TGTGCCAGCAGCTTGGTACTAGCGGCAGATACGCAGTATTTT. Translating gives CASSLVLAADTQYF.

This sequence joins TRBV5-4 and TRBJ1-2, with TRBD1 matching 11 bases. The CDR3 sequence is 15 residues long. The germline V gene encodes CDR1 SGHNT and CDR2 YYREEE (reference sequence). V shed 4 bases, J shed 5 bases, and the junction held 7 bases outside the gene matches. CDR3 nucleotide sequence: TGTGCCAGCAGCCCGCGGACAGGGGGCTTGTATGGCTACACCTTC. This sequence encodes CASSPRTGGLYGYTF.